This T cell receptor beta chain was captured in a study of CD8 T cells in Susac syndrome. About the study: Patients with Susac syndrome were therapy-naive, on corticosteroids, or on intravenous immunoglobulin alone at the time that blood was drawn.

The length of the CDR3 is 15 residues. Trimming at V came to 6 bases and at J to 4 bases, leaving 8 bases not matched to a gene. An input of about 0.5 to 1 ug of RNA was subjected to reverse transcription using random hexamers. One entry per CDR3 protein results from TCRdb running MiXCR on the immunoSEQ multiplex PCR reads. The sample lists approximately 190,000 distinct CDR3 sequences, almost 96% seen once, with approximately 0.089% in the top ten. Patients having Susac syndrome satisfied recently defined diagnostic criteria for definite or probable disease. The TCR was taken from a human donor with Susac syndrome. This rearrangement joins TRBV12-3 or TRBV12-4 to TRBJ2-5; 10 nucleotides line up with TRBD2. Source material: CD4+ T cells from PBMCs. The CDR3 spells CASRGSGGAGETQYF. The CDR3 DNA follows: TGTGCCAGCAGGGGAAGCGGGGGGGCCGGAGAGACCCAGTACTTC.